This T cell receptor (beta chain) came from a study of blood T cell repertoires in COVID-19. Study in general: Both acute and convalescent COVID-19 samples were obtained from the United States, Italy and Spain.

Trimming shortened V by 3 bases and J by 7 bases, and 21 bases separated the two germline ends. The CDR3 has 18 residues. Germline V gene sequence: CDR1 KGHDR, CDR2 SFDVKD. Assay used: immunoSEQ multiplex PCR; TCRdb lists only in-frame clones, some missing. The sample includes 68,000 or so clones, 87% of them seen just once. The genes are TRBV24-1 and TRBJ2-6; maybe TRBD1 (6 bases). The sequence was obtained from a man between 50 and 59 years old with active COVID-19. Source material: peripheral blood. This CDR3 reads CATSDPSFRGASANVLTF. For the CDR3, the DNA is TGTGCCACCAGTGATCCCTCTTTCAGGGGAGCTTCAGCCAACGTCCTGACTTTC.